The 3 T cell receptor beta chains below come from one sample, sequenced in a study of blood T cell repertoires in COVID-19. The assay was immunoSEQ multiplex PCR, and TCRdb's table has in-frame clones only and misses some. The sample yields just under 80,000 clones, roughly 85% seen once. The sample was peripheral blood. All receptors derive from a woman in her sixties or seventies with acute or convalescent COVID-19.

The V and J genes are TRBV6-2 or TRBV6-3 and TRBJ2-7; D not certain. The length of the CDR3 is 11 residues. Trimming left V 4 bases short and J 5 bases short, with 6 bases between. The germline CDR1 and CDR2 sequences are MNHEY and SVGEGT. The CDR3 loop reads CASSSFDEQYF. The CDR3 coding sequence is TGTGCCAGCAGTTCCTTTGACGAGCAGTACTTC.

This chain joins TRBV10-3 and TRBJ2-5; weak D call: TRBD2 (5 bases). The CDR3 contains 13 residues. Germline lookup yields CDR1 ENHRY and CDR2 SYGVKD. The V and J ends lost 2 bases and 5 bases respectively, with 9 bases between them. In nucleotides, the CDR3 is TGTGCCATCAGTGAGCCTAGCCCTGAGACCCAGTACTTC. It translates to CAISEPSPETQYF.

This clone was counted a single time. The J gene is TRBJ2-3, the V gene TRBV5-4; D unclear. The V and J ends lost 2 bases and 4 bases respectively, with 8 bases between them. CDR3 size: 13 residues. CDR1 and CDR2 from the germline V gene are SGHNT and YYREEE (reference sequence). The DNA of the CDR3 is TGTGCCAGCAGCTTCGAGTCGTCAGATACGCAGTATTTT. Encoded protein: CASSFESSDTQYF.